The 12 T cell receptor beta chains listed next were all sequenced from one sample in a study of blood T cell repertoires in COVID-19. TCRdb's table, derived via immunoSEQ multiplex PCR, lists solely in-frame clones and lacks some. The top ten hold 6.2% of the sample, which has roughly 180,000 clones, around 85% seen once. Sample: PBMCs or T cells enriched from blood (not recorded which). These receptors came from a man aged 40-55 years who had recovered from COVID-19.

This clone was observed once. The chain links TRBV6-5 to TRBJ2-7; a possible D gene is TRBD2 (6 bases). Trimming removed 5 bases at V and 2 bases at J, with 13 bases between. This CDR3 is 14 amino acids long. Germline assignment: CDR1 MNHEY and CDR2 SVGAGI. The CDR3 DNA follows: TGTGCCAGCAGTCCGGGACGGGAGCCCTACGAGCAGTACTTC. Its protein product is CASSPGREPYEQYF.

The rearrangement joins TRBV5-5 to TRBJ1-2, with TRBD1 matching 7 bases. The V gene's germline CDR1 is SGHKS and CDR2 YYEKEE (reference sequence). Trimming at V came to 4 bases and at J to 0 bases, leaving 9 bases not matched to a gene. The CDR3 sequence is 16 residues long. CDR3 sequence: CASSLLEGASNYGYTF. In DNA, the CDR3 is TGTGCCAGCAGCCTGCTGGAGGGGGCCTCTAACTATGGCTACACCTTC.

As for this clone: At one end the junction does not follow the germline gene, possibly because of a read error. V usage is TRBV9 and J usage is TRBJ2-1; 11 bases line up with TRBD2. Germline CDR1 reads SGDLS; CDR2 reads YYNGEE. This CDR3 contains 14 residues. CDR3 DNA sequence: TGTGCCAGCAACGTAGCGGGGGGGCCTGGTGAGCAGTTCTTC. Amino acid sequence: CASNVAGGPGEQFF.

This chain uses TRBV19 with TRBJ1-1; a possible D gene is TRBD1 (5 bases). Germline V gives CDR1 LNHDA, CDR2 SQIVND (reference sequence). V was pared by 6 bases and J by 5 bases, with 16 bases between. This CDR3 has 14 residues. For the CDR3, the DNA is TGTGCCAGTAGCCTTGTATCAGGGAATACTGAAGCTTTCTTT. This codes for CASSLVSGNTEAFF.

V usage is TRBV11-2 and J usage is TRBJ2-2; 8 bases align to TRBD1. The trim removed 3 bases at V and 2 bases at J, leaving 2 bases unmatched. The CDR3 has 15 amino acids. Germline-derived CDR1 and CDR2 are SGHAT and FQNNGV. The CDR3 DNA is TGTGCCAGCAGCTTGGACAGGGATAACACCGGGGAGCTGTTTTTT. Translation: CASSLDRDNTGELFF.

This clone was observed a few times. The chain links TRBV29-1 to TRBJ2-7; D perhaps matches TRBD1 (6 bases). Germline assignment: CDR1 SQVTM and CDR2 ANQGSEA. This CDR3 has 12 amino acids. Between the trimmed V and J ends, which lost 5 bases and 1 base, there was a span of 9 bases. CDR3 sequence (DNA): TGCAGCGTTAGACAGGCGTCCTACGAGCAGTACTTC. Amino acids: CSVRQASYEQYF.

CDR3 DNA sequence: TGTGCCAGCAGCTCCCGGTTCCGACTACGGGACACAGATACGCAGTATTTT. Its protein product is CASSSRFRLRDTDTQYF. The chain couples TRBV5-8 to TRBJ2-3, with D tentatively TRBD2 (5 bases). V was clipped by 3 bases and J by 2 bases, with 19 bases between them. CDR1 is SGHTS, CDR2 YDEGEE, per germline. The length of the CDR3 is 17 residues.

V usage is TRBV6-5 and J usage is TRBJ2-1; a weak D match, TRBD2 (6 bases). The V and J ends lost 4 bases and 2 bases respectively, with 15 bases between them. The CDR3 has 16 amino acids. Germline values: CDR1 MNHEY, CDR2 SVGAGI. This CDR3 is CASSSIGPGAYNEQFF. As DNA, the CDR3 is TGTGCCAGCAGTTCCATAGGGCCGGGGGCCTACAATGAGCAGTTCTTC.

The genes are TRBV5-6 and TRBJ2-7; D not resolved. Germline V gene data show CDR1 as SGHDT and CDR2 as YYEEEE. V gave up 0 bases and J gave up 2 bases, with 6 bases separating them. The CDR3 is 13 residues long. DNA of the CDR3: TGTGCCAGCAGCTTGGGGCCAGCCTACGAGCAGTACTTC. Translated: CASSLGPAYEQYF.

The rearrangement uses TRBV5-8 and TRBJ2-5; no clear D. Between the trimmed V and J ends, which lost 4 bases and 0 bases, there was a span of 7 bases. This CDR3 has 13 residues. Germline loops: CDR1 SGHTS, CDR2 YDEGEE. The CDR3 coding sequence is TGTGCCAGCAGCCTCCCTTACCAAGAGACCCAGTACTTC. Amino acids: CASSLPYQETQYF.

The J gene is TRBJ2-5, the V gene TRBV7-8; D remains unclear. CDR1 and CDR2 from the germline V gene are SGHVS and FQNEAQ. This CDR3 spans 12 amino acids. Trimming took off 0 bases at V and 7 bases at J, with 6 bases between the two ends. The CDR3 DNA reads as TGTGCCAGCAGCTTAGCAGAGGTGACCCAGTACTTC. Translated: CASSLAEVTQYF.

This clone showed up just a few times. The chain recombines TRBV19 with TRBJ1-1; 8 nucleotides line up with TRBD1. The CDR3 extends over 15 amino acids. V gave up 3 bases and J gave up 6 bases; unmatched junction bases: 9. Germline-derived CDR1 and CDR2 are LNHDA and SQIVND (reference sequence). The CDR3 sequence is CASSMPDRASSEAFF. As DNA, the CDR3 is TGTGCCAGTAGTATGCCGGACAGGGCATCTTCTGAAGCTTTCTTT.